This TCR beta chain was captured by sequencing in a study of shared clonotypes between healthy human individuals. In the naive CD8 group, cells lacked CD45RO and were positively selected for CCR7, so terminally differentiated effector memory CD45RA+ cells were left out. This CDR3 spans 18 amino acids. CDR1 and CDR2 (germline): LNHDA, SQIVND (reference sequence). The junction had 19 bases not matched to a gene; V was cut back by 6 bases and J by 4 bases. TCRdb's copy holds only in-frame clones and misses some; the assay was immunoSEQ multiplex PCR. The sample shows around 1.9 million clones, roughly 91% of them seen only once.

This TCR was recovered from a man aged 18 to 29 in good health. Some clones in this sample may be carry-over from other donors' samples. The rearrangement uses TRBV19 and TRBJ2-7; 9 positions match TRBD1. The sequenced sample was naive CD8+ T cells from PBMCs. CDR3 DNA sequence: TGTGCCAGTAGAGCCACAGGGGGCCCTTCCTTTTTACCTTACGAGCAGTACTTC. Encoded protein: CASRATGGPSFLPYEQYF. The full variable domain, with the rest looked up from reference TRBV19 and TRBJ2-7, is DGGITQSPKYLFRKEGQNVTLSCEQNLNHDAMYWYRQDPGQGLRLIYYSQIVNDFQKGDIAEGYSVSREKKESFPLTVTSAQKNPTAFYLCASRATGGPSFLPYEQYFGPGTRLTVT.